This entry lists 10 T cell receptor beta chains sequenced from one sample in a study of T cell responses to AZD1222 COVID-19 vaccine. TCRdb's copy holds only in-frame clones and misses some; the assay was immunoSEQ multiplex PCR. The table records about 150,000 clones, 90% of them present only once. The sequenced sample was peripheral blood, obtained on day 0 of AZD1222 vaccination. Source of these receptors: an adult in good health.

The rearrangement joins TRBV29-1 to TRBJ2-2, with a tentative D call TRBD1 (6 bases). Trimming stripped 5 bases from V and 5 bases from J, with 15 bases between. The CDR3 extends over 14 amino acids. Per the germline V gene, CDR1 is SQVTM and CDR2 is ANQGSEA. CDR3 DNA sequence: TGCAGCGTTTCCCATCAGGGGCGAACCGGGGAGCTGTTTTTT. Translated, it gives CSVSHQGRTGELFF.

The genes are TRBV5-6 and TRBJ1-5, with TRBD1 as a possible D gene (6 bases). Trimming left V 2 bases short and J 4 bases short, with 13 bases between. This CDR3 has 15 amino acids. CDR1 SGHDT and CDR2 YYEEEE come from the germline V gene. DNA for the CDR3: TGTGCCAGCAGCTTCCGGGGGGGGGCAAATCAGCCCCAGCATTTT. Its translation: CASSFRGGANQPQHF.

The J gene is TRBJ1-1, the V gene TRBV24-1; D is unclear. V was clipped by 4 bases and J by 0 bases, with 8 bases between them. Per germline, CDR1 KGHDR and CDR2 SFDVKD. This CDR3 comprises 14 residues. Here the CDR3 reads CATSERRLNTEAFF. Here the CDR3 DNA reads TGTGCCACCAGTGAGCGACGGTTGAACACTGAAGCTTTCTTT.

The chain carries TRBV2 and TRBJ1-2; tentative D call: TRBD1 (6 bases). Trimming left V 2 bases short and J 8 bases short, with 15 bases between. The germline V gene has CDR1 SNHLY and CDR2 FYNNEI. The CDR3 contains 14 residues. The CDR3 here is CASSERQGGGGYTF. Written as DNA, the CDR3 is TGTGCCAGCAGTGAACGGCAGGGAGGGGGAGGCTACACCTTC. Full variable domain (rest looked up from reference TRBV2 and TRBJ1-2): EPEVTQTPSHQVTQMGQEVILRCVPISNHLYFYWYRQILGQKVEFLVSFYNNEISEKSEIFDDQFSVERPDGSNFTLKIRSTKLEDSAMYFCASSERQGGGGYTFGSGTRLTVV.

The chain couples TRBV28 to TRBJ1-4; 9 bases agree with TRBD1. Looked up from germline, CDR1 is MDHEN and CDR2 is SYDVKM. The CDR3 contains 17 residues. With 5 bases clipped from V and 8 bases from J, the junction kept 15 bases outside the gene matches. In nucleotides, the CDR3 is TGTGCCAGCAGTGAATACGGGACAGGGTATCGGAAAGAAAAACTGTTTTTT. This encodes CASSEYGTGYRKEKLFF.

The count of this clone is one. The chain links TRBV10-2 to TRBJ2-2; D gene uncertain. CDR3 size: 13 residues. V was clipped by 7 bases and J by 2 bases, with 8 bases between them. CDR1 and CDR2 (germline): WSHSY, SAAADI. The CDR3 DNA is TGCGCCAGCACTCCGACTAACACCGGGGAGCTGTTTTTT. Its protein product is CASTPTNTGELFF.

The genes are TRBV5-1 and TRBJ2-7, with a possible D match to TRBD2 (6 bases). Germline CDR1 is SGHRS and CDR2 is YFSETQ. This CDR3 contains 14 residues. The V and J ends lost 5 bases and 6 bases respectively, with 18 bases between them. This CDR3 reads CASRLTSPGGEQYF. The CDR3 nucleotides are TGCGCCAGCAGGTTGACCTCCCCCGGGGGCGAGCAGTACTTC.

This clone was seen more than once but under ten times. The chain couples TRBV5-5 to TRBJ1-6; D uncertain. V lost 1 base, J lost 6 bases, and 11 bases lay in between. Germline loops: CDR1 SGHKS, CDR2 YYEKEE (reference sequence). The CDR3 totals 15 residues. The CDR3 region has the DNA TGTGCCAGCAGCTTGACCGGGAAGGGTAATTCACCCCTCCACTTT. Translated, it gives CASSLTGKGNSPLHF. The whole variable domain, filled in from reference TRBV5-5 and TRBJ1-6, reads DAGVTQSPTHLIKTRGQQVTLRCSPISGHKSVSWYQQVLGQGPQFIFQYYEKEERGRGNFPDRFSARQFPNYSSELNVNALLLGDSALYLCASSLTGKGNSPLHFGNGTRLTVT.

The chain combines TRBV5-1 with TRBJ1-1; no clear D gene. V was cut by 0 bases and J by 5 bases, with 14 bases left in between. The CDR3 has 15 residues. The germline V gene encodes CDR1 SGHRS and CDR2 YFSETQ. In nucleotides, the CDR3 is TGCGCCAGCAGCTTGGAGGCGGGCTGGGGAACTGAAGCTTTCTTT. Translation gives CASSLEAGWGTEAFF. The entire variable domain, with the rest obtained from reference TRBV5-1 and TRBJ1-1, is as follows: KAGVTQTPRYLIKTRGQQVTLSCSPISGHRSVSWYQQTPGQGLQFLFEYFSETQRNKGNFPGRFSGRQFSNSRSEMNVSTLELGDSALYLCASSLEAGWGTEAFFGQGTRLTVV.

This clone has at least ten counts. This chain connects TRBV4-1 to TRBJ2-1, with 10 bases identical to TRBD1. V was pared by 2 bases and J by 5 bases, with 3 bases of the junction left unmatched. This CDR3 is built from 15 residues. Germline-derived CDR1 and CDR2 are MGHRA and YSYEKL. CDR3 sequence: CASSQRQGADNEQFF. The DNA for the CDR3 is TGCGCCAGCAGCCAACGACAGGGGGCAGACAATGAGCAGTTCTTC.